This TCR beta chain was captured by sequencing in a study of blood T cell repertoires in COVID-19. At the level of the study: Samples of COVID-19 (acute and convalescent) were obtained from the United States, Italy and Spain.

The protocol was immunoSEQ multiplex PCR, while the TCRdb copy is restricted to in-frame clones and leaves out a portion. Of around 65,000 clones detected, 60% to 85% appear once; the ten largest clones hold approximately 15%. This CDR3 has 14 amino acids. Germline CDR1 is SGHTA and CDR2 is FQGNSA. V lost 5 bases and J lost 2, with 9 bases in between. Points on this clone: Different DNA sequences within this sample yield the same CDR3.

This clonotype was sampled from a man in his 60s with acute or convalescent COVID-19. The gene calls are TRBV7-2 and TRBJ2-2, with a tentative D call TRBD1 (6 bases). The specimen sequenced was peripheral blood. The CDR3 DNA sequence: TGTGCCAGCAGCCCGGACAGCAACACCGGGGAGCTGTTTTTT. Encoded protein: CASSPDSNTGELFF.